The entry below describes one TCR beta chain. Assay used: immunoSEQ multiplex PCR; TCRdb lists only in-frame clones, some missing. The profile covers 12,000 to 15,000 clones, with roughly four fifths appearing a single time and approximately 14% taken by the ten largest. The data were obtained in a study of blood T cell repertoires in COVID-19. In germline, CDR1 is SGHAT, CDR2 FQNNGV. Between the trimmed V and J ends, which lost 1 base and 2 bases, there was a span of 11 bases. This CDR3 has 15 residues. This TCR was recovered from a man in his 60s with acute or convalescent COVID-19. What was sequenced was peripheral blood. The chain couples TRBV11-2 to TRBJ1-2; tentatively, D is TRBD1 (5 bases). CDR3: CASSLVGGWNYGYTF. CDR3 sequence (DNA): TGTGCCAGCAGCTTAGTCGGGGGTTGGAACTATGGCTACACCTTC.